These 9 T cell receptor beta chains originate from one sample sequenced in a study of regulatory T cells in long-lasting Graves disease. Time point here: newly diagnosed GD, antithyroid drugs for less than 3 months. The TCR library was made from RNA that had been extracted from PBMCs in TRIzol. Researchers made TCR beta libraries by using iRepertoire HTBI primers and running Arm-PCR on CDR3 regions. TCRdb itself ran the multiplex PCR reads through MiXCR, one entry per CDR3 protein. Of approximately 400,000 distinct CDR3 sequences listed, around a sixth are singletons. This material consisted of peripheral blood mononuclear cells (PBMCs), taken at new diagnosis, from a patient treated with antithyroid drugs. These receptors originate from a female donor with Graves disease.

This clonotype came up a few times. The genes are TRBV7-2 and TRBJ1-4, with D perhaps matching TRBD1 (5 bases). The CDR3 contains 16 residues. Trimming removed 1 base at V and 6 bases at J, with 15 bases between. Germline V CDR1 and CDR2: SGHTA, FQGNSA. CDR3 loop: CASSLGGITGDEKLFF. The CDR3 DNA reads as TGTGCCAGCAGCTTAGGGGGGATAACAGGTGATGAAAAACTGTTTTTT.

This clonotype was counted ten times or more. The CDR3, as DNA: TGTGCCAGCAGCCCTAGTCCGGGGGGCTTCGAGACCCAGTACTTC. The encoded protein is CASSPSPGGFETQYF. The chain joins TRBV7-3 to TRBJ2-5; D is possibly TRBD2 (7 bases). The CDR3 runs to 15 residues. Germline V CDR1 and CDR2: SGHTA, FQGTGA. The germline V and J ends were trimmed by 5 bases and 5 bases, with 18 bases remaining between them.

Details on this clonotype: This may be a read error: a much more frequent sequence differs by one nucleotide. V usage is TRBV27 and J usage is TRBJ2-4; no clear D. The CDR3 is 15 amino acids. V gave up 6 bases and J gave up 3 bases, with 15 bases separating them. Looked up from germline, CDR1 is MNHEY and CDR2 is SMNVEV (reference sequence). The CDR3 coding sequence is TGTGCCAGCAGGCCTCTAAATTTGGTCAAAAACATTCAGTACTTC. It is translated as CASRPLNLVKNIQYF.

In this sample, this clonotype turned up many times. The V call is TRBV20-1, the J call TRBJ1-4; tentatively, D is TRBD1 (5 bases). The CDR3 is made up of 14 amino acids. Per germline, CDR1 DFQATT and CDR2 SNEGSKA (reference sequence). The ends were cut back, 1 base at V and 7 bases at J, with 13 bases in the middle. The CDR3 region is CSARVSTDAEKLFF. The CDR3 nucleotides are TGCAGTGCTAGAGTTTCGACAGACGCTGAAAAACTGTTTTTT.

This clonotype was observed many times. The chain has TRBV28 and TRBJ2-3; no clear D. Germline CDR1 MDHEN, CDR2 SYDVKM. V lost 2 bases and J lost 6, with 15 bases in between. The CDR3 is 15 residues long. The CDR3 protein is CASSLGLAAPDTQYF. CDR3 in DNA: TGTGCCAGCAGTTTAGGTTTGGCTGCCCCGGATACGCAGTATTTT.

Many counts were recorded for this clonotype. The gene calls are TRBV3-1 and TRBJ1-2; no definite D call. The V end was cut by 4 bases, the J end by 4 bases, with 13 bases between. The length of the CDR3 is 14 residues. Germline loops: CDR1 LGHDT, CDR2 YNNKEL (reference sequence). The DNA for the CDR3 is TGTGCCAGCAGCCGAAACAGCGAAACCTATGGCTACACCTTC. Its translation is CASSRNSETYGYTF.

This clonotype was observed at least ten times. The chain is built from TRBV6-2 or TRBV6-3 and TRBJ2-1, with D tentatively TRBD1 (5 bases). V was clipped by 2 bases and J by 1 base, with 15 bases between them. Germline assignment: CDR1 MNHEY and CDR2 SVGEGT. CDR3 length equals 17 residues. CDR3 nucleotide sequence: TGTGCCAGCAGTTACCCCGGCAGGGTCGGTTCCTACAATGAGCAGTTCTTC. Protein sequence: CASSYPGRVGSYNEQFF.

The rearrangement uses TRBV6-1 and TRBJ2-3, with TRBD2 matching over 9 bases. V was clipped by 10 bases and J by 4 bases; unmatched bases: 9. The CDR3 runs 14 residues. Germline V gene sequence: CDR1 MNHNS, CDR2 SASEGT. The CDR3 region is CANSHLAGADTQYF. The CDR3 region has the DNA TGTGCCAACAGCCATTTAGCGGGAGCAGATACGCAGTATTTT.

This clonotype was seen ten or more times. J is TRBJ2-5 and V is TRBV19; D gene ambiguous. The germline gives CDR1 LNHDA, CDR2 SQIVND (reference sequence). The CDR3 contains 14 residues. The V end lost 3 bases, the J end lost 0 bases, and 8 bases lay between the germline ends. The CDR3 sequence: CASSIGFYQETQYF. The CDR3, as DNA: TGTGCCAGTAGTATTGGATTCTACCAAGAGACCCAGTACTTC.